One sample yielded the 5 T cell receptor delta chains listed below, sequenced in a study of gamma-delta T cells after stem cell transplantation. TCRdb fed the RT-PCR reads into CATT to redo clone calling. The sample carries more than 4,500 delta-chain clones, 9.8% recorded once. The sequenced sample consisted of gamma-delta T cells. Source of these receptors: a human donor. It is not recorded whose cells these are; they may come from a transplant donor.

Comments on this clone: The junction and the germline gene differ at one end; a read error may be behind it. This chain links TRDV2 with TRDJ1; 12 bases fit TRDD3. This CDR3 has 16 amino acids. Germline CDR1 GEAIGNYY, CDR2 EKD. CDR3 coding DNA: TGTGCCTGTGACAGGCTGGGGGATACGTACACCGATAAGCTCATCTTT. Translation gives CACDRLGDTYTDKLIF.

The sample holds a few counts of this clone. The germline gene is not matched at one end of the junction; a read error may be the cause. The sample has other DNA sequences that encode this CDR3 too. The chain recombines TRDV1 with TRDJ1; TRDD2 aligns across 7 bases. This CDR3 is 24 amino acids long. From germline, CDR1 is TSWWSYY and CDR2 QGS. The CDR3 DNA sequence: TGCGCACTTGGGGAACTCTCTGCCTTCCTGGGTATACGGCACCCTTCCTGGTACACCGATAAACTCATCTTT. Translating gives CALGELSAFLGIRHPSWYTDKLIF.

V usage is TRDV2 and J usage is TRDJ2; 12 bases align to TRDD3. Unmatched junction bases numbered 16, after V lost 5 bases and J lost 4 bases. Germline V lookup: CDR1 GEAIGNYY, CDR2 EKD. The CDR3 extends over 19 amino acids. This CDR3 is CACAPIILGDTWGTAQLFF. Written as DNA, the CDR3 is TGTGCCTGTGCCCCGATCATACTGGGGGATACCTGGGGGACAGCACAACTCTTCTTT.

This rearrangement joins TRDV1 to TRDJ4; D uncertain. V lost 2 bases and J 0 bases, leaving 13 bases between the germline ends. Germline V gene lookup returns CDR1 TSWWSYY and CDR2 QGS. The CDR3 covers 15 residues. CDR3 protein: CALGESAPPPRPLIF. CDR3 DNA: TGTGCTCTTGGGGAATCCGCGCCGCCCCCCAGACCCCTGATCTTT.

This clone was recorded a few times. A far larger clone is just one base off, so this is likely a read error. J is TRDJ1 and V is TRDV2; D may correspond to TRDD2 or TRDD3 (7 bases each). V dropped 3 bases and J dropped 2 bases, with 27 bases sitting between them. The germline V gene has CDR1 GEAIGNYY and CDR2 EKD. The CDR3 has 19 amino acids. The CDR3 reads CACDGLPLTVGYKTDKLIF. As DNA, the CDR3 is TGTGCCTGTGACGGCCTTCCTCTTACTGTGGGATACAAGACCGATAAACTCATCTTT.